The present entry profiles one T cell receptor beta chain with its context. Its specificity is not known. The source of the sample is a study of shared clonotypes between healthy human individuals. Study context: Plates per donor: three CD4 naive, three CD4 memory, two CD8 naive, one CD8 memory.

Measured with immunoSEQ multiplex PCR; TCRdb has only the in-frame clones, and not every one. The sample records about 300,000 clones, approximately 79% being singletons. Notes on the study in general: Among donors, clonotype sharing was expected to be affected by sequencing depth. Among a handful of donors, approximately 5.4% of naive CD4 clonotypes were found in common. Lower generation probabilities were found for non-shared clonotypes than for those shared by all four donors.

Germline V gives CDR1 MDHEN, CDR2 SYDVKM. The V end was cut by 6 bases, the J end by 0 bases, with 5 bases between. The CDR3 sequence is 12 residues long. The sequencing input was memory CD4+ T cells sorted from blood. The subset here: CD45RA-negative fraction. This TCR came from a man aged 30 to 45 in good health. This chain joins TRBV28 and TRBJ1-1, with D uncertain. The CDR3 nucleotides are TGTGCCAGCAGGTCCGTGAACACTGAAGCTTTCTTT. Its protein product is CASRSVNTEAFF.